This TCR beta chain was identified during a study of T cell responses to AZD1222 COVID-19 vaccine. Sequencing was performed with immunoSEQ multiplex PCR; in TCRdb, only in-frame clones are kept and a portion is missing. This repertoire shows 120,000 or so clones, over 75% found once; its top ten account for approximately 5.9%. About this clone: Its target is not known.

The study's findings and limits: The reported proportion of spike-specific TCRs targeting unmutated variant regions was nearly half.

The CDR3 is 14 amino acids. CDR1 is MNHEY, CDR2 SVGEGT, per germline. With 0 bases removed from V and 4 bases from J, the gap between germline ends came to 10 bases. The TCR was taken from an adult in good health. The material sequenced was peripheral blood, taken on day 0 of AZD1222 vaccination. V usage is TRBV6-2 or TRBV6-3 and J usage is TRBJ2-7; no clear D gene. The CDR3 loop is CASSYSGLGYEQYF. DNA of the CDR3: TGTGCCAGCAGTTACTCAGGGCTGGGTTACGAGCAGTACTTC.